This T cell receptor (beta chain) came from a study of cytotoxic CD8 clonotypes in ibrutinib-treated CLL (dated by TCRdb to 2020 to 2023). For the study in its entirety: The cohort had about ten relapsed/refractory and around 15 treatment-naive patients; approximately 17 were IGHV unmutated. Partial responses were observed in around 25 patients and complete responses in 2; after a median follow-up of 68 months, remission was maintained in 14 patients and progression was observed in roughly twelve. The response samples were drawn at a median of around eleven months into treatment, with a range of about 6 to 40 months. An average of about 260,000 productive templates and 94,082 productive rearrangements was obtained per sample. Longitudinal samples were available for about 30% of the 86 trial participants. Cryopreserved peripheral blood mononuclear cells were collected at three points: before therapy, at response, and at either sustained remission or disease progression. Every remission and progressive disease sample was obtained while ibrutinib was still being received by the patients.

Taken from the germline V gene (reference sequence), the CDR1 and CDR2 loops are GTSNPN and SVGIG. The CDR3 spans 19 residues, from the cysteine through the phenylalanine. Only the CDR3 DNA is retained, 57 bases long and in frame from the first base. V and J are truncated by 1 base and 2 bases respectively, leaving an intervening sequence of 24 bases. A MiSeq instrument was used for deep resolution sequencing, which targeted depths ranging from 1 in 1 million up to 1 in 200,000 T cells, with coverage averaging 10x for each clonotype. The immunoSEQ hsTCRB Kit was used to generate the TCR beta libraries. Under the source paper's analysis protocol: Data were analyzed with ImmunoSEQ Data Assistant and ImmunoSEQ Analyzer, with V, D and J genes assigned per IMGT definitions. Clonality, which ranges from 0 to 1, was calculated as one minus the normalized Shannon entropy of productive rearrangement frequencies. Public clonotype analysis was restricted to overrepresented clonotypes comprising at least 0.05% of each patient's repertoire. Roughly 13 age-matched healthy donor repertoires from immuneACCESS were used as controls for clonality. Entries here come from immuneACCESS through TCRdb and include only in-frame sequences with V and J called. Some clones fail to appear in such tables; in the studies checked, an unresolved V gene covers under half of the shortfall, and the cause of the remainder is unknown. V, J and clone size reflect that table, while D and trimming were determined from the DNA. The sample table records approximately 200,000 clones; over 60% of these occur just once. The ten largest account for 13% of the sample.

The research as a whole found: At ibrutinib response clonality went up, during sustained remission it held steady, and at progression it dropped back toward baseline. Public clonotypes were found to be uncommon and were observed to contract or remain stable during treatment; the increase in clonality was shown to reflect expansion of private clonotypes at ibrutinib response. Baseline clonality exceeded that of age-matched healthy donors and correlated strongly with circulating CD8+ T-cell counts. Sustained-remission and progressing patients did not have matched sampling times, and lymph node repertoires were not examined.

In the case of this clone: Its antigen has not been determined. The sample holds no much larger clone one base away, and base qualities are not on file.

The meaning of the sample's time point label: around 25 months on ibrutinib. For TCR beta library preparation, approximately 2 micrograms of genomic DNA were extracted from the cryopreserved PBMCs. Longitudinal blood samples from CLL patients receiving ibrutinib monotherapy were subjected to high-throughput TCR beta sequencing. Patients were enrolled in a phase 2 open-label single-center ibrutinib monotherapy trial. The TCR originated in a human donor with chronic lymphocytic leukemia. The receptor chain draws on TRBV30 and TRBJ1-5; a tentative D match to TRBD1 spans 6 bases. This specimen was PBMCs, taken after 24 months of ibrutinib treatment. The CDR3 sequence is CAWSAPGHSPLVGNQPQHF. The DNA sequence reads TGTGCCTGGAGTGCCCCGGGACACTCGCCTTTAGTTGGCAATCAGCCCCAGCATTTT.